Below, 25 T cell receptor beta chains from the same sample are listed, as sequenced in a study of blood T cell repertoires in COVID-19 (TCRdb year 2020). Libraries were constructed by the immunoSEQ multiplex PCR assay. TCRdb holds this immuneACCESS table with in-frame rearrangements only. Some clones are missing; in checked studies, unresolved V genes explain under half, and the rest has no known cause. In this sample the table shows roughly 290,000 clones, around nine tenths of which occur a single time. The ten most abundant clones make up approximately 0.84% of the sample. Sample: peripheral blood. Source of these receptors: a man aged 30-40 years with acute or convalescent COVID-19.

V gene TRBV18 combines with J gene TRBJ1-4, with 8 bases aligning to TRBD1. The CDR3 has 15 amino acids. Germline V lookup: CDR1 KGHSH, CDR2 LQKENI. V shed 3 bases and J 7 bases; nucleotides not matched to a gene: 7. The CDR3 sequence is CASSPGQGRSEKLFF. The CDR3, as DNA: TGTGCCAGCTCACCCGGACAGGGAAGGAGTGAAAAACTGTTTTTT.

The genes are TRBV5-6 and TRBJ2-7; 7 positions agree with TRBD1. CDR1 is SGHDT and CDR2 is YYEEEE in the germline V gene. V trimming: 7 bases; J trimming: 4 bases; junction bases outside the gene matches: 8. The CDR3 runs 13 residues. The CDR3 bases are TGTGCCAGCTTCGAACAGGGGCGGTACGAGCAGTACTTC. Translating it yields CASFEQGRYEQYF. The full variable domain, its missing parts supplied by reference TRBV5-6 and TRBJ2-7, is DAGVTQSPTHLIKTRGQQVTLRCSPKSGHDTVSWYQQALGQGPQFIFQYYEEEERQRGNFPDRFSGHQFPNYSSELNVNALLLGDSALYLCASFEQGRYEQYFGPGTRLTVT.

V gene TRBV7-9 combines with J gene TRBJ1-3; D is possibly TRBD1 (6 bases). Germline loops: CDR1 SEHNR, CDR2 FQNEAQ (reference sequence). The ends were cut back, 10 bases at V and 2 bases at J, with 18 bases in the middle. The CDR3 totals 15 residues. The CDR3 region is CAINRQDPAGNTIYF. In DNA form, the CDR3 reads TGTGCCATCAATCGACAGGATCCTGCTGGAAACACCATATATTTT.

In this sample, this clone turned up once. V usage is TRBV10-2 and J usage is TRBJ2-1; TRBD1 matches 7 bases. This CDR3 is 17 amino acids long. CDR1 and CDR2 from the germline V gene are WSHSY and SAAADI. J lost 0 bases, V lost 7 bases, and 12 bases had no gene match. CDR3 sequence (DNA): TGCGCCAGCACCGAAAAACAGGGGATTAGCTCCTACAATGAGCAGTTCTTC. Translation gives CASTEKQGISSYNEQFF.

The J gene is TRBJ1-1, the V gene TRBV5-4, with a tentative D call TRBD1 (6 bases). Per germline, CDR1 SGHNT and CDR2 YYREEE (reference sequence). This CDR3 contains 17 residues. V was clipped by 1 base and J by 0 bases, with 16 bases between them. CDR3 bases: TGTGCCAGCAGCTTGACCCAGGGGATAACTTTGAACACTGAAGCTTTCTTT. Its protein product is CASSLTQGITLNTEAFF. The variable domain in full, with the rest retrieved from reference TRBV5-4 and TRBJ1-1, is ETGVTQSPTHLIKTRGQQVTLRCSSQSGHNTVSWYQQALGQGPQFIFQYYREEENGRGNFPPRFSGLQFPNYSSELNVNALELDDSALYLCASSLTQGITLNTEAFFGQGTRLTVV.

The rearrangement joins TRBV7-9 to TRBJ1-1; D possibly corresponds to TRBD1 (6 bases). The CDR3 loop spans 15 amino acids. V was trimmed by 4 bases and J by 4 bases, leaving 16 bases between them. Germline CDR1 reads SEHNR; CDR2 reads FQNEAQ (reference sequence). The CDR3 region is CASSSGNREGTEAFF. The CDR3 region has the DNA TGTGCCAGCAGCTCGGGGAACAGGGAGGGCACTGAAGCTTTCTTT.

A single count supports this clone. The rearrangement uses TRBV7-9 and TRBJ2-7, with D maybe TRBD2 (6 bases). CDR3 length: 14 amino acids. The germline gives CDR1 SEHNR, CDR2 FQNEAQ (reference sequence). Trimming pared 1 base from V and 2 bases from J, leaving 9 bases between. CDR3 region: CASSLEGGTYEQYF. CDR3 nucleotides: TGTGCCAGCAGCTTAGAGGGCGGGACCTACGAGCAGTACTTC. Full variable domain (remainder filled in from reference TRBV7-9 and TRBJ2-7): DTGVSQNPRHKITKRGQNVTFRCDPISEHNRLYWYRQTLGQGPEFLTYFQNEAQLEKSRLLSDRFSAERPKGSFSTLEIQRTEQGDSAMYLCASSLEGGTYEQYFGPGTRLTVT.

This clone came up a few times. This sequence joins TRBV28 and TRBJ2-7; tentative D call: TRBD2 (6 bases). V was clipped by 3 bases and J by 3 bases, with 12 bases between them. Per germline, CDR1 MDHEN and CDR2 SYDVKM. This CDR3 region has 14 residues. In DNA form, the CDR3 reads TGTGCCAGCAGTTTGCGGGACTCTTACTACGAGCAGTACTTC. Its protein product is CASSLRDSYYEQYF.

The gene calls are TRBV7-9 and TRBJ1-6; D not certain. Trimming removed 6 bases from V and 5 bases from J, with 17 bases in between. The CDR3 loop spans 16 amino acids. The germline V gene encodes CDR1 SEHNR and CDR2 FQNEAQ (reference sequence). CDR3 region: CASRTTGGIDNSPLHF. CDR3 nucleotide sequence: TGTGCCAGCAGAACTACGGGAGGGATCGATAATTCACCCCTCCACTTT.

V usage is TRBV19 and J usage is TRBJ1-2, with D maybe TRBD1 (5 bases). CDR1 is LNHDA and CDR2 is SQIVND in the germline V gene (reference sequence). The CDR3 covers 11 residues. Trimming left V 6 bases short and J 4 bases short, with 6 bases between. The CDR3 DNA reads TGTGCCAGTAGAAGGGGCTATGGCTACACCTTC. Protein product: CASRRGYGYTF.

The CDR3 sequence is CATKRDISDTQYF. CDR3 coding DNA: TGTGCCACTAAGCGGGATATTTCAGATACGCAGTATTTT. The chain employs TRBV6-5 and TRBJ2-3, with 7 bases aligning to TRBD2. The length of the CDR3 is 13 residues. CDR1 is MNHEY, CDR2 SVGAGI, per germline. Trimming took 10 bases from V and 4 from J; bases not matched to a gene: 8.

This chain connects TRBV9 to TRBJ2-1, with TRBD2 matching 9 bases. J gave up 7 bases and V 3 bases, and 14 bases lay outside the gene matches. Germline CDR1 reads SGDLS; CDR2 reads YYNGEE. This CDR3 comprises 17 residues. CDR3 region: CASSAPQRASGINEQFF. As DNA, the CDR3 is TGTGCCAGCAGCGCCCCCCAGAGGGCTAGCGGGATTAATGAGCAGTTCTTC. Looking up the rest from reference TRBV9 and TRBJ2-1 gives the full variable domain: DSGVTQTPKHLITATGQRVTLRCSPRSGDLSVYWYQQSLDQGLQFLIQYYNGEERAKGNILERFSAQQFPDLHSELNLSSLELGDSALYFCASSAPQRASGINEQFFGPGTRLTVL.

The chain couples TRBV7-3 to TRBJ2-3; 12 nucleotides align to TRBD2. From germline, CDR1 is SGHTA and CDR2 FQGTGA. The CDR3 totals 16 residues. The trim removed 4 bases at V and 4 bases at J, leaving 6 bases unmatched. CDR3 bases: TGTGCCAGCAGCTCTCTCCTAGCGGGAGGGGCAGATACGCAGTATTTT. It is translated as CASSSLLAGGADTQYF.

This clone was seen a handful of times. This chain joins TRBV12-3 or TRBV12-4 and TRBJ2-2; unclear D gene. The ends were cut back, 7 bases at V and 5 bases at J, with 5 bases in the middle. The CDR3 covers 11 residues. Written as DNA, the CDR3 is TGTGCCAGCATCCAGACCGGGGAGCTGTTTTTT. Translating gives CASIQTGELFF.

With regard to this clone: Other nucleotide sequences from this sample produce the same CDR3. V is TRBV18 and J is TRBJ1-3, with a tentative D call TRBD1 (5 bases). This CDR3 is built from 15 residues. Trimming took 3 bases from V and 2 from J, leaving 11 bases between them. Germline V lookup: CDR1 KGHSH, CDR2 LQKENI. The chain's CDR3 is CASSPQGTPGNTIYF. For the CDR3, the DNA is TGTGCCAGCTCACCGCAGGGAACGCCTGGAAACACCATATATTTT.

There are a few counts of this clone. The chain joins TRBV7-9 to TRBJ1-5; TRBD1 agrees at 9 bases. CDR3 length: 13 residues. Germline CDR1 SEHNR, CDR2 FQNEAQ (reference sequence). The V segment lost 6 bases and the J segment 6 bases; nucleotides outside the gene matches: 3. The CDR3 loop is CASSRDRAQPQHF. CDR3 nucleotides: TGTGCCAGCAGTCGGGACAGGGCTCAGCCCCAGCATTTT. Variable domain in full (rest from reference TRBV7-9 and TRBJ1-5): DTGVSQNPRHKITKRGQNVTFRCDPISEHNRLYWYRQTLGQGPEFLTYFQNEAQLEKSRLLSDRFSAERPKGSFSTLEIQRTEQGDSAMYLCASSRDRAQPQHFGDGTRLSIL.

As concerns this clone: This sample also contains other DNA sequences that code for the same CDR3. The rearrangement uses TRBV19 and TRBJ1-3; tentative D call: TRBD1 (6 bases). The V end lost 4 bases, the J end lost 2 bases, and 6 bases lay between the germline ends. Germline CDR1 reads LNHDA; CDR2 reads SQIVND (reference sequence). The CDR3 has 13 amino acids. Here the CDR3 DNA reads TGTGCCAGTAGTAGGGGGCCTGGAAACACCATATATTTT. This translates into CASSRGPGNTIYF.

This clone was counted a single time. The chain combines TRBV30 with TRBJ2-7; 9 bases fit TRBD1. The trim removed 3 bases at V and 5 bases at J, leaving 8 bases unmatched. Germline loops: CDR1 GTSNPN, CDR2 SVGIG (reference sequence). CDR3 length: 14 residues. CDR3 DNA sequence: TGTGCCTGGAGCGCCGGGACAGGGTTCCACGAGCAGTACTTC. This codes for CAWSAGTGFHEQYF.

As for this clone: This sample also contains other DNA sequences that code for the same CDR3. This chain links TRBV3-1 (or the pseudogene TRBV3-2) with TRBJ1-2; D is unresolved. Trimming took off 3 bases at V and 8 bases at J, with 10 bases between the two ends. Germline-derived CDR1 and CDR2 are LGHDT and YNNKEL (reference sequence). The CDR3 extends over 12 amino acids. Here the CDR3 DNA reads TGTGCCAGCAGCCAGGTCCGCGGGGGCTACACCTTC. Amino acids: CASSQVRGGYTF.

The chain combines TRBV7-2 with TRBJ2-2; TRBD2 matches at 7 bases. Germline-derived CDR1 and CDR2 are SGHTA and FQGNSA. The CDR3 is 17 amino acids. Trimming removed 2 bases from V and 2 bases from J; junction bases left unmatched: 8. This CDR3 reads CASSLRVSGINTGELFF. Here the CDR3 DNA reads TGTGCCAGCAGCTTAAGGGTCAGCGGGATAAACACCGGGGAGCTGTTTTTT.

The rearrangement links TRBV19 to TRBJ1-6; 7 nucleotides line up with TRBD1. The CDR3 is 14 amino acids. The germline gives CDR1 LNHDA, CDR2 SQIVND (reference sequence). V was pared by 4 bases and J by 7 bases, with 4 bases of the junction left unmatched. The CDR3 protein is CASSTGTANSPLHF. In nucleotides, the CDR3 is TGTGCCAGTAGTACCGGGACAGCAAATTCACCCCTCCACTTT.

The table lists this clone with a few counts. The rearrangement uses TRBV19 and TRBJ1-1, with TRBD1 as a possible D gene (5 bases). The V gene lost 5 bases and the J gene lost 0 bases, with 10 bases spanning the gap. This CDR3 has 14 residues. Germline V lookup: CDR1 LNHDA, CDR2 SQIVND (reference sequence). The CDR3 DNA is TGTGCCAGTAGTGGGCAGGGCCTGAACACTGAAGCTTTCTTT. This gives the protein CASSGQGLNTEAFF.

The chain couples TRBV3-1 (or the pseudogene TRBV3-2) to TRBJ2-2; 7 bases line up with TRBD2. V was clipped by 3 bases and J by 6 bases; unmatched bases: 13. In germline, CDR1 is LGHDT, CDR2 YNNKEL (reference sequence). The CDR3 length is 17 residues. The CDR3 nucleotides are TGTGCCAGCAGCCAGTACGGCGTCACTAGCGAGTCCGGGGAGCTGTTTTTT. Its protein product is CASSQYGVTSESGELFF.

The rearrangement joins TRBV13 to TRBJ2-7, with 7 nucleotides matching TRBD2. Germline V gene sequence: CDR1 PRHDT, CDR2 FYEKMQ (reference sequence). The V gene end was trimmed by 5 bases and the J gene end by 2 bases; junction bases not matched to a gene: 6. The CDR3 consists of 14 residues. CDR3 bases: TGTGCCAGCAGCCCTGGGGGGGAAGCCTACGAGCAGTACTTC. It yields the protein CASSPGGEAYEQYF.

The V call is TRBV30, the J call TRBJ1-5; D not certain. CDR3 size: 13 residues. V was pared by 0 bases and J by 1 base, with 4 bases between. Germline V lookup: CDR1 GTSNPN, CDR2 SVGIG (reference sequence). The CDR3 loop is CAWSVRSNQPQHF. The DNA of the CDR3 is TGTGCCTGGAGTGTCAGGAGCAATCAGCCCCAGCATTTT.